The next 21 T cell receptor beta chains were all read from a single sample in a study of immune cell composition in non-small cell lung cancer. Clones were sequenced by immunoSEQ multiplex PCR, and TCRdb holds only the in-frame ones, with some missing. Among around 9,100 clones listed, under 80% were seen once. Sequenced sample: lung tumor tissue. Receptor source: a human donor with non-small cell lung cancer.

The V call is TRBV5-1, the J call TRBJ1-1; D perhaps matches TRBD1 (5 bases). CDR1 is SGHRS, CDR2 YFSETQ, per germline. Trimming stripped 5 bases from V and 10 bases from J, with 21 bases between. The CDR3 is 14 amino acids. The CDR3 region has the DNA TGCGCCAGCAGTCCCCCCCGGCAGGGTTCAAGAGCTTTCTTT. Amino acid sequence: CASSPPRQGSRAFF.

The DNA for the CDR3 is TGTGCCAGCAGTGAAGTCGTTTTGGCGCCCCAGCATTTT. It is translated as CASSEVVLAPQHF. The chain has TRBV6-1 and TRBJ1-5; no definite D call. With 1 base removed from V and 9 bases from J, the gap between germline ends came to 10 bases. Germline-derived CDR1 and CDR2 are MNHNS and SASEGT. The CDR3 length is 13 residues.

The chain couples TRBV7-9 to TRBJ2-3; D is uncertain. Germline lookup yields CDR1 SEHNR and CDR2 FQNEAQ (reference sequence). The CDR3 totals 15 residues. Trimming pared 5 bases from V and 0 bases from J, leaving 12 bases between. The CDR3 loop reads CASSVRTASTDTQYF. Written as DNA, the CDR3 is TGTGCCAGCAGCGTAAGGACCGCTAGCACAGATACGCAGTATTTT.

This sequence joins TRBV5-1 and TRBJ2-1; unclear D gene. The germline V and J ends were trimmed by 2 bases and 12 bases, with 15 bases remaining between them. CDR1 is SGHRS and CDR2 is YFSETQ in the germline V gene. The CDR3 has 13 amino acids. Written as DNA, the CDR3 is TGCGCCAGCAGCTTAATGGCGGACCATGGGCAGTTCTTC. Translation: CASSLMADHGQFF.

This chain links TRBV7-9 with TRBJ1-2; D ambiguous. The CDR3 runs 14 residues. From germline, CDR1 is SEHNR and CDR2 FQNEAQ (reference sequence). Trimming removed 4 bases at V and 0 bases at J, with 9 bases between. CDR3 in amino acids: CASSSYGPNYGYTF. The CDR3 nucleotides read TGTGCCAGCAGCTCGTATGGACCTAACTATGGCTACACCTTC. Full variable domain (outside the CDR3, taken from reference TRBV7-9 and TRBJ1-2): DTGVSQNPRHKITKRGQNVTFRCDPISEHNRLYWYRQTLGQGPEFLTYFQNEAQLEKSRLLSDRFSAERPKGSFSTLEIQRTEQGDSAMYLCASSSYGPNYGYTFGSGTRLTVV.

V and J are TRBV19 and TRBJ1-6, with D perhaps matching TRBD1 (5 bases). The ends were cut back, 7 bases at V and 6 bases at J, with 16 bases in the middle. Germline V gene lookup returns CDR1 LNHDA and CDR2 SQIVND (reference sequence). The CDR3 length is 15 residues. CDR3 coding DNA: TGTGCCAGTACTGGGACCGTCGGTCTTAATTCACCCCTCCACTTT. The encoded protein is CASTGTVGLNSPLHF.

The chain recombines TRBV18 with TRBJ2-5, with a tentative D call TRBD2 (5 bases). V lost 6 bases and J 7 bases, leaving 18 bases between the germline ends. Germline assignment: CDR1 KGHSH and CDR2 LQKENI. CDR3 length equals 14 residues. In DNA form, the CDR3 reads TGTGCCAGCTCCCCCGGCGGGCCGGAGAGGACCCAGTACTTC. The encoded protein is CASSPGGPERTQYF. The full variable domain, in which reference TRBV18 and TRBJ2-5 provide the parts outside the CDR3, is NAGVMQNPRHLVRRRGQEARLRCSPMKGHSHVYWYRQLPEEGLKFMVYLQKENIIDESGMPKERFSAEFPKEGPSILRIQQVVRGDSAAYFCASSPGGPERTQYFGPGTRLLVL.

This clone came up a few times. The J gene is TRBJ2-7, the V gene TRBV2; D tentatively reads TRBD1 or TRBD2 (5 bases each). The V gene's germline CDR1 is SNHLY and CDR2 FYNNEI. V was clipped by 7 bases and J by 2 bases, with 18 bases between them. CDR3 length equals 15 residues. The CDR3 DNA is TGTGCCAGCAAAGAGGGGTCCAGGGAGACCTACGAGCAGTACTTC. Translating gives CASKEGSRETYEQYF.

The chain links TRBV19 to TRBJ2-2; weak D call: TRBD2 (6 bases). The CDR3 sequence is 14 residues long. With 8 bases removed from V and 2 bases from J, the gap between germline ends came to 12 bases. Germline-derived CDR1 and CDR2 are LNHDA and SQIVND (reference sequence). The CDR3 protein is CASGPGTNTGELFF. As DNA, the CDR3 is TGTGCCAGTGGACCCGGGACTAACACCGGGGAGCTGTTTTTT.

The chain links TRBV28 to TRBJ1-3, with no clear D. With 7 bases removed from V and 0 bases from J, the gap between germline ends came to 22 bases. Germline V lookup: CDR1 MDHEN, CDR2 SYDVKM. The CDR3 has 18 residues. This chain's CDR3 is CASTPPQGKGFSGNTIYF. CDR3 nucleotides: TGTGCCAGCACCCCACCCCAAGGTAAAGGCTTCTCTGGAAACACCATATATTTT.

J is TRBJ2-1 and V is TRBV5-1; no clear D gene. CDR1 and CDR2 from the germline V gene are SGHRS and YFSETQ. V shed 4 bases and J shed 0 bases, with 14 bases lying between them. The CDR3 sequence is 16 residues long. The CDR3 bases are TGCGCCAGCAGCCCCTCCGGGCGTGGCTCCTACAATGAGCAGTTCTTC. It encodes CASSPSGRGSYNEQFF.

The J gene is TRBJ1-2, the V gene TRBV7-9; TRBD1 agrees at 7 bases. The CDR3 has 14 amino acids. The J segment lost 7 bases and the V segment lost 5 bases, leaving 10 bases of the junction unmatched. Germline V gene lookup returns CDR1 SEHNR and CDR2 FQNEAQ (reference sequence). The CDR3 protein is CASSPQTGSSGYTF. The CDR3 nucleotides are TGTGCCAGCAGCCCACAGACAGGGTCCAGTGGCTACACCTTC.

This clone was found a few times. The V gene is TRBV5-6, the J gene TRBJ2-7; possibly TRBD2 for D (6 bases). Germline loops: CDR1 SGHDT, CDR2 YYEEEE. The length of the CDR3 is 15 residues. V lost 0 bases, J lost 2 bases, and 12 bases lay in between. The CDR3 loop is CASSLVVAAAYEQYF. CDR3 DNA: TGTGCCAGCAGCTTGGTGGTAGCGGCTGCCTACGAGCAGTACTTC.

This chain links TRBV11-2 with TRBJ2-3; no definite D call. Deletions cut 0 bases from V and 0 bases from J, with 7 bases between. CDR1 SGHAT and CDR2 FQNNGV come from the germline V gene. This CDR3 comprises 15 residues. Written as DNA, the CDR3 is TGTGCCAGCAGCTTAGAGGTTACTAGCACAGATACGCAGTATTTT. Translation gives CASSLEVTSTDTQYF.

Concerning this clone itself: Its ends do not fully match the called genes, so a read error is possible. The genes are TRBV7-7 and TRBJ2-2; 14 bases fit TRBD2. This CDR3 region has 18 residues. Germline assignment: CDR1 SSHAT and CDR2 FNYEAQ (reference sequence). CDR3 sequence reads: CASSLRTSGGTNTGELFF. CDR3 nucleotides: TGTGCTAGCAGCCTTCGGACTAGCGGGGGGACAAACACCGGGGAGCTGTTTTTT.

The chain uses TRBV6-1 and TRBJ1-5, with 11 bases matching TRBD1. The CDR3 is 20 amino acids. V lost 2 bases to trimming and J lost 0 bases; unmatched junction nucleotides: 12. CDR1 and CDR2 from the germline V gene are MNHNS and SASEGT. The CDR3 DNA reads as TGTGCCAGCAGTGAACTAAGGACAGGGGGCGCGGGGGGTAGCAATCAGCCCCAGCATTTT. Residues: CASSELRTGGAGGSNQPQHF.

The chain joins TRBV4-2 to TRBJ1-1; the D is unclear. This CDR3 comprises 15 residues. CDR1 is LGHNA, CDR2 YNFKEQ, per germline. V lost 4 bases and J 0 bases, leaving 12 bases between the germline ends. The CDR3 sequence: CASSPQAPLNTEAFF. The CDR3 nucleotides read TGTGCCAGCAGCCCACAAGCCCCCTTGAACACTGAAGCTTTCTTT.

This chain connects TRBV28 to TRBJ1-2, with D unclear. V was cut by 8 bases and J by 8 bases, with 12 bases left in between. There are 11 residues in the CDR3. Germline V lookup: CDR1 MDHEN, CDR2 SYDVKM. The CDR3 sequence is CASLRWGGYTF. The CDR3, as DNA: TGTGCCAGCCTTCGCTGGGGAGGCTACACCTTC.

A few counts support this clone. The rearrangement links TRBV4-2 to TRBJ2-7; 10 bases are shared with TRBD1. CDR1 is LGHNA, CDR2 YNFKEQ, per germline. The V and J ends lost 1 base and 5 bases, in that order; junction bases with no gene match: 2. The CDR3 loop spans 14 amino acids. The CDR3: CASSQGTGGNEQYF. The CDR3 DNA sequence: TGTGCCAGCAGCCAAGGGACAGGGGGGAACGAGCAGTACTTC.

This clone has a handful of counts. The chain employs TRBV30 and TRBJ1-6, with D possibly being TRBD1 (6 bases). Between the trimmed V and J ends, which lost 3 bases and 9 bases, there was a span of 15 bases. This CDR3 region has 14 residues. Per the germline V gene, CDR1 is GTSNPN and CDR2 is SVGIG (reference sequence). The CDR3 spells CAWRSRGAGSPLHF. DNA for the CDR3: TGTGCCTGGAGATCAAGGGGGGCAGGTTCACCCCTCCACTTT.

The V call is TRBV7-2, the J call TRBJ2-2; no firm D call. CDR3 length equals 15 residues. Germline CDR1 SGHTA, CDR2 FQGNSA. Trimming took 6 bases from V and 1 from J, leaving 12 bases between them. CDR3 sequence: CASRGGERNTGELFF. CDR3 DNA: TGTGCCAGCAGAGGTGGTGAGAGGAACACCGGGGAGCTGTTTTTT.